One and the same sample provided the 24 T cell receptor beta chains below, sequenced in a study of vaccination and CD4 T cells after COVID-19. Treatment of the sample: roughly 11-day PBMC culture with coronavirus spike peptide pools or control peptides (ViraFEST assay). With the Oncomine TCR Beta short-read assay, DNA from cultured CD4+ T cells was sequenced. TCRdb re-called the PCR reads with MiXCR, one entry per CDR3 protein. The table lists more than 13,000 distinct CDR3 sequences, more than 20% of them singletons. No antigens are known for them. Sequencing input: cultured CD4+ T cells from blood. The origin of the receptors is a human donor with COVID-19.

The rearrangement joins TRBV11-3 to TRBJ2-5, with D hard to call. The V end was cut by 3 bases, the J end by 5 bases, with 7 bases between. Germline values: CDR1 SGHNT, CDR2 YENEEA. This CDR3 is 12 amino acids long. The CDR3 DNA reads TGTGCCAGCAGCTTGGCCTGGGAGACCCAGTACTTC. Protein: CASSLAWETQYF.

By share, this clonotype ranks as medium-sized. The chain has TRBV27 and TRBJ1-1; 9 bases agree with TRBD1. CDR3 size: 15 residues. Germline V gene sequence: CDR1 MNHEY, CDR2 SMNVEV (reference sequence). V dropped 4 bases and J dropped 1; count of bases not matched to a gene: 4. The CDR3 spells CASSSRQGGNTEAFF. Written as DNA, the CDR3 is TGTGCCAGCAGTTCGCGACAGGGGGGGAACACTGAAGCTTTCTTT.

The sample holds a few counts of this clonotype. J is TRBJ2-2 and V is TRBV7-2; D call uncertain. Looked up from germline, CDR1 is SGHTA and CDR2 is FQGNSA. The V end was cut by 1 base, the J end by 2 bases, with 8 bases between. CDR3 length: 15 amino acids. The CDR3 DNA follows: TGTGCCAGCAGCTTAGTACGGCTCAACACCGGGGAGCTGTTTTTT. This sequence encodes CASSLVRLNTGELFF.

The chain is built from TRBV6-2 or TRBV6-3 and TRBJ1-5; unclear D gene. The V gene lost 2 bases and the J gene lost 2 bases, with 10 bases spanning the gap. The CDR3 is 15 residues long. Germline V gives CDR1 MNHEY, CDR2 SVGEGT. The chain's CDR3 is CASSYVSDRNQPQHF. The CDR3 DNA sequence: TGTGCCAGCAGTTACGTTTCAGACCGCAATCAGCCCCAGCATTTT.

The chain joins TRBV19 to TRBJ1-2, with D hard to call. The CDR3 is made up of 16 amino acids. Germline CDR1 is LNHDA and CDR2 is SQIVND (reference sequence). With 6 bases removed from V and 2 bases from J, the gap between germline ends came to 19 bases. In nucleotides, the CDR3 is TGTGCCAGTAGGATGTGTCTCACAGCACCCAACTATGGCTACACCTTC. Translated, it gives CASRMCLTAPNYGYTF.

As to this clonotype: This may be a read error: a much more frequent sequence differs by one nucleotide. The chain couples TRBV6-5 to TRBJ1-6; D unresolved. Trimming shortened V by 3 bases and J by 2 bases, and 11 bases separated the two germline ends. The CDR3 spans 16 residues. Germline CDR1 and CDR2: MNHEY and SVGAGI. In nucleotides, the CDR3 is TGTGCCAGCAGTTATGAACGCCGGACCTATAATTCACCCCTCCACTTT. It is translated as CASSYERRTYNSPLHF.

This clonotype was detected only a few times. The genes are TRBV6-5 and TRBJ1-2, with TRBD1 matching over 9 bases. CDR3 length equals 16 residues. Germline values: CDR1 MNHEY, CDR2 SVGAGI. Germline trimming cut 2 bases from V and 6 bases from J; bases unmatched to any gene: 10. The CDR3 DNA follows: TGTGCCAGCAGTTACCTCCGGGACAGGGTAGATGATGGCTACACCTTC. Protein sequence: CASSYLRDRVDDGYTF.

This clonotype was seen more than once but under ten times. CDR3 bases: TGTGCCAGCAGCCCCGTACACCCAGAGACCCAGTACTTC. This translates into CASSPVHPETQYF. The V gene is TRBV7-2, the J gene TRBJ2-5; D gene ambiguous. Germline V CDR1 and CDR2: SGHTA, FQGNSA. The germline V and J ends were trimmed by 5 bases and 4 bases, with 11 bases remaining between them. The CDR3 sequence is 13 residues long.

The rearrangement links TRBV29-1 to TRBJ1-5; D might be TRBD1 (6 bases). The CDR3 is 13 amino acids. Trimming took off 4 bases at V and 4 bases at J, with 11 bases between the two ends. Germline V gene data show CDR1 as SQVTM and CDR2 as ANQGSEA. CDR3 loop: CSVGGGRNQPQHF. The CDR3, as DNA: TGCAGCGTTGGAGGGGGACGGAATCAGCCCCAGCATTTT.

This clonotype has only a few counts. The chain couples TRBV6-2 or TRBV6-3 to TRBJ1-1; D is unresolved. Deletions cut 0 bases from V and 8 bases from J, with 16 bases between. CDR1 and CDR2 (germline): MNHEY, SVGEGT. CDR3 length: 15 residues. The CDR3: CASSYSRTLGGEAFF. DNA for the CDR3: TGTGCCAGCAGTTACTCGAGAACCTTAGGCGGCGAAGCTTTCTTT.

A remark on this clonotype: This could be a read error, since a much larger clone is one nucleotide away. J is TRBJ1-1 and V is TRBV20-1; 10 bases are shared with TRBD1. This CDR3 is 15 amino acids long. The germline gives CDR1 DFQATT, CDR2 SNEGSKA (reference sequence). After removal of 7 bases from V and 0 bases from J, the junction contained 8 bases not matched to a gene. CDR3 in amino acids: CSVRRGTGVNTEAFF. DNA for the CDR3: TGCAGTGTTAGGAGAGGGACAGGGGTGAACACTGAAGCTTTCTTT.

This clonotype turned up a few times. The V call is TRBV12-3 or TRBV12-4, the J call TRBJ1-5; tentative D call: TRBD1 (6 bases). With 6 bases removed from V and 0 bases from J, the gap between germline ends came to 12 bases. The length of the CDR3 is 15 residues. CDR3 DNA sequence: TGTGCCAGCAGCAGAGGACAGACTAGCAATCAGCCCCAGCATTTT. Its protein product is CASSRGQTSNQPQHF.

V usage is TRBV3-1 and J usage is TRBJ2-3; 7 positions match TRBD2. CDR3 length equals 17 residues. Germline V gene sequence: CDR1 LGHDT, CDR2 YNNKEL (reference sequence). The ends lost 1 base at V and 0 bases at J; junction bases unmatched: 7. The CDR3: CASSQVPSGVSTDTQYF. The CDR3 coding sequence is TGTGCCAGCAGCCAAGTTCCCAGCGGGGTCAGCACAGATACGCAGTATTTT.

This clonotype came up once. J is TRBJ1-2 and V is TRBV2; D call uncertain. V was pared by 2 bases and J by 2 bases, with 15 bases between. This CDR3 has 16 amino acids. CDR1 is SNHLY, CDR2 FYNNEI, per germline. The CDR3 region has the DNA TGTGCCAGCAGTGAAACAGTTAGAGGTAGAAACTATGGCTACACCTTC. Its translation is CASSETVRGRNYGYTF. The full variable domain, its missing parts supplied by reference TRBV2 and TRBJ1-2, is EPEVTQTPSHQVTQMGQEVILRCVPISNHLYFYWYRQILGQKVEFLVSFYNNEISEKSEIFDDQFSVERPDGSNFTLKIRSTKLEDSAMYFCASSETVRGRNYGYTFGSGTRLTVV.

This chain joins TRBV10-1 and TRBJ2-7, with D possibly being TRBD1 (6 bases). CDR1 is WNHNN and CDR2 is SYGVQD in the germline V gene (reference sequence). The CDR3 contains 13 residues. Trimming took 3 bases from V and 6 from J, leaving 12 bases between them. The CDR3 loop is CASSEYRVTEQYF. The CDR3 DNA reads as TGCGCCAGCAGTGAATACAGGGTCACCGAGCAGTACTTC.

The table lists this clonotype with a few counts. The rearrangement links TRBV7-2 to TRBJ2-1, with 11 bases aligning to TRBD2. The CDR3 loop spans 15 amino acids. The ends lost 6 bases at V and 7 bases at J; junction bases unmatched: 8. Germline V CDR1 and CDR2: SGHTA, FQGNSA. The CDR3, as DNA: TGTGCCAGCAGGCTTAGCGGGGGGGCGGGGAATGAGCAGTTCTTC. Amino acids: CASRLSGGAGNEQFF.

This rearrangement joins TRBV30 to TRBJ1-3; D is unclear. There are 11 residues in the CDR3. V was pared by 5 bases and J by 0 bases, with 2 bases between. Germline values: CDR1 GTSNPN, CDR2 SVGIG (reference sequence). CDR3 amino acids: CAWGSGNTIYF. The CDR3 DNA is TGTGCCTGGGGCTCTGGAAACACCATATATTTT.

V gene TRBV20-1 combines with J gene TRBJ2-1, with TRBD2 identical over 9 bases. From germline, CDR1 is DFQATT and CDR2 SNEGSKA (reference sequence). Trimming removed 1 base from V and 7 bases from J; junction bases left unmatched: 8. The CDR3 length is 15 residues. The DNA for the CDR3 is TGCAGTGCTAGAGGAAGTAGCGGGGGCCCGAATGAGCAGTTCTTC. It yields the protein CSARGSSGGPNEQFF.

The V and J genes are TRBV5-1 and TRBJ1-3; TRBD1 matches 11 bases. CDR3 size: 15 residues. Germline CDR1 is SGHRS and CDR2 is YFSETQ. Unmatched junction bases numbered 4, after V lost 4 bases and J lost 4 bases. CDR3 nucleotide sequence: TGCGCCAGCAGCAAGGACAGGGGGCCCGGAAACACCATATATTTT. Encoded protein: CASSKDRGPGNTIYF.

This clonotype was picked up a small number of times. The chain combines TRBV20-1 with TRBJ2-5; D is unclear. The CDR3 totals 14 residues. In germline, CDR1 is DFQATT, CDR2 SNEGSKA (reference sequence). The germline V and J ends were trimmed by 0 bases and 0 bases, with 8 bases remaining between them. The CDR3 DNA is TGCAGTGCTAGAGATTTAGAGTACCAAGAGACCCAGTACTTC. As protein: CSARDLEYQETQYF.

This chain joins TRBV28 and TRBJ1-2; TRBD1 agrees at 8 bases. Germline CDR1 MDHEN, CDR2 SYDVKM. The CDR3 is 15 residues long. V lost 6 bases to trimming and J lost 2 bases; unmatched junction nucleotides: 8. The CDR3 nucleotides are TGTGCCAGCAGCACTTACCGGACAGGGAACTATGGCTACACCTTC. Protein product: CASSTYRTGNYGYTF.

V gene TRBV5-6 combines with J gene TRBJ2-5, with D tentatively TRBD1 (5 bases). V gave up 5 bases and J gave up 5 bases, with 10 bases separating them. Germline loops: CDR1 SGHDT, CDR2 YYEEEE. The CDR3 loop spans 12 amino acids. CDR3 DNA sequence: TGTGCCAGCAGAAGGGGCGAGGAGACCCAGTACTTC. Translation gives CASRRGEETQYF.

Within the sample, this clonotype is medium-sized. The CDR3 DNA reads as TGTGCCACCAGTGATCCCCGGACAGGGGGCACCGGGGAGCTGTTTTTT. Translation: CATSDPRTGGTGELFF. The chain has TRBV24-1 and TRBJ2-2, with TRBD1 matching 10 bases. Unmatched junction bases numbered 4, after V lost 3 bases and J lost 4 bases. CDR1 and CDR2 (germline): KGHDR, SFDVKD. This CDR3 is built from 16 residues.

The rearrangement links TRBV7-2 to TRBJ1-5; 8 nucleotides agree with TRBD1. This CDR3 comprises 16 residues. In germline, CDR1 is SGHTA, CDR2 FQGNSA. V shed 1 base, J shed 4 bases, and the junction held 6 bases outside the gene matches. The CDR3 protein is CASSLGPQGVNQPQHF. As DNA, the CDR3 is TGTGCCAGCAGCTTAGGCCCACAGGGGGTAAATCAGCCCCAGCATTTT.